What follows are 26 T cell receptor beta chains derived from one specimen sequenced in a study of blood T cell repertoires in COVID-19. Profiling relied on immunoSEQ multiplex PCR, and the TCRdb table lists in-frame clones only, not all of them. Of about 100,000 clones in the sample, 75% to 90% were seen once. The sample comprised peripheral blood. The receptors were gathered from a human donor in a cohort sampled during active COVID-19.

This clone was detected only a few times. The V and J genes are TRBV18 and TRBJ1-6, with TRBD1 matching 8 bases. CDR3 length: 15 amino acids. The ends lost 4 bases at V and 5 bases at J; junction bases unmatched: 4. From germline, CDR1 is KGHSH and CDR2 LQKENI. In DNA, the CDR3 is TGTGCCAGCTCACTTCTGGACAGGGATAATTCACCCCTCCACTTT. It translates to CASSLLDRDNSPLHF.

The chain is built from TRBV6-6 and TRBJ2-7, with 10 positions matching TRBD1. Germline V gene sequence: CDR1 MNHNY, CDR2 SVGAGI (reference sequence). This CDR3 has 15 amino acids. V shed 4 bases, J shed 0 bases, and the junction held 3 bases outside the gene matches. CDR3 loop: CASSFGTGVSYEQYF. The DNA for the CDR3 is TGTGCCAGCAGTTTTGGGACAGGGGTCTCCTACGAGCAGTACTTC.

V is TRBV7-6 and J is TRBJ1-1; 7 nucleotides agree with TRBD1. V shed 5 bases, J shed 6 bases, and the junction held 15 bases outside the gene matches. CDR3 size: 16 residues. The germline CDR1 and CDR2 sequences are SGHVS and FNYEAQ. CDR3: CASSPETGLVFSEAFF. The CDR3 DNA follows: TGTGCCAGCAGCCCAGAGACAGGGCTGGTATTTTCTGAAGCTTTCTTT. Full variable domain (rest looked up from reference TRBV7-6 and TRBJ1-1): GAGVSQSPRYKVTKRGQDVALRCDPISGHVSLYWYRQALGQGPEFLTYFNYEAQQDKSGLPNDRFSAERPEGSISTLTIQRTEQRDSAMYRCASSPETGLVFSEAFFGQGTRLTVV.

The chain has TRBV5-1 and TRBJ1-2; D call uncertain. The length of the CDR3 is 18 residues. The germline gives CDR1 SGHRS, CDR2 YFSETQ. Trimming left V 0 bases short and J 0 bases short, with 18 bases between. CDR3 in amino acids: CASSLESFYRSANYGYTF. As DNA, the CDR3 is TGCGCCAGCAGCTTGGAAAGTTTTTACAGATCAGCTAACTATGGCTACACCTTC.

This chain connects TRBV6-5 to TRBJ2-7; D possibly corresponds to TRBD2 (5 bases). Deletions cut 8 bases from V and 5 bases from J, with 13 bases between. Germline V CDR1 and CDR2: MNHEY, SVGAGI. The CDR3 runs 12 residues. The DNA for the CDR3 is TGTGCCAGCTGGCGGGCATTGGACGAGCAGTACTTC. Translation: CASWRALDEQYF.

The chain has TRBV19 and TRBJ2-1, with a possible D match to TRBD1 (5 bases). The V gene lost 7 bases and the J gene lost 6 bases, with 13 bases spanning the gap. The CDR3 loop spans 13 amino acids. Germline lookup yields CDR1 LNHDA and CDR2 SQIVND (reference sequence). The DNA of the CDR3 is TGTGCCAGTACCTTGGGGCCGGGCAATGAGCAGTTCTTC. Protein: CASTLGPGNEQFF.

This clone was detected a few times. The CDR3 region is CASSRGTKTEAFF. CDR3 DNA: TGCGCCAGCAGCCGGGGGACTAAGACTGAAGCTTTCTTT. The chain employs TRBV5-1 and TRBJ1-1; possible D gene TRBD1, 5 bases. Per germline, CDR1 SGHRS and CDR2 YFSETQ. CDR3 length: 13 amino acids. V was shortened by 4 bases and J by 5 bases, with 12 bases between the two germline ends.

The CDR3 protein is CASSPIGAGDYEQYF. The CDR3 DNA reads TGTGCCAGCAGCCCAATCGGCGCGGGCGATTACGAGCAGTACTTC. The chain couples TRBV7-2 to TRBJ2-7, with a possible D match to TRBD2 (5 bases). Germline V CDR1 and CDR2: SGHTA, FQGNSA. The germline V and J ends were trimmed by 5 bases and 4 bases, with 18 bases remaining between them. CDR3 length: 15 amino acids.

The chain joins TRBV5-4 to TRBJ2-6, with 9 bases identical to TRBD1. This CDR3 comprises 18 residues. Germline trimming cut 3 bases from V and 2 bases from J; bases unmatched to any gene: 9. Germline-derived CDR1 and CDR2 are SGHNT and YYREEE (reference sequence). The CDR3 DNA sequence: TGTGCCAGCAGCTCGCCGGGACAGGGAGGGCCTGGGGCCAACGTCCTGACTTTC. Translation gives CASSSPGQGGPGANVLTF. The whole variable domain, remainder taken from reference TRBV5-4 and TRBJ2-6, is ETGVTQSPTHLIKTRGQQVTLRCSSQSGHNTVSWYQQALGQGPQFIFQYYREEENGRGNFPPRFSGLQFPNYSSELNVNALELDDSALYLCASSSPGQGGPGANVLTFGAGSRLTVL.

The CDR3, as DNA: TGTGCCAGCAGCCCGGTGAGGAATAGGAATGAAAAACTGTTTTTT. Translation: CASSPVRNRNEKLFF. The chain is built from TRBV5-5 and TRBJ1-4; D gene ambiguous. The CDR3 is made up of 15 amino acids. Germline V gene data show CDR1 as SGHKS and CDR2 as YYEKEE (reference sequence). The V end lost 4 bases, the J end lost 5 bases, and 15 bases lay between the germline ends.

CDR3 loop: CASRPGGPYGYTF. In DNA, the CDR3 is TGTGCCAGCAGGCCAGGGGGCCCCTATGGCTACACCTTC. The chain links TRBV7-9 to TRBJ1-2; 8 bases agree with TRBD1. Germline-derived CDR1 and CDR2 are SEHNR and FQNEAQ (reference sequence). The CDR3 spans 13 residues. V shed 6 bases and J 4 bases; nucleotides not matched to a gene: 4.

The rearrangement links TRBV18 to TRBJ2-7, with D unresolved. The V end lost 2 bases, the J end lost 5 bases, and 13 bases lay between the germline ends. CDR1 KGHSH and CDR2 LQKENI come from the germline V gene. There are 14 residues in the CDR3. CDR3 sequence reads: CASSPVLTEDEQYF. The CDR3 DNA reads as TGTGCCAGCTCACCAGTCCTTACCGAGGACGAGCAGTACTTC.

V usage is TRBV19 and J usage is TRBJ2-5; D gene ambiguous. The germline CDR1 and CDR2 sequences are LNHDA and SQIVND (reference sequence). The CDR3 is 13 residues long. Trimming took 3 bases from V and 0 from J, leaving 5 bases between them. The CDR3 bases are TGTGCCAGTAGTATGGGCAACCAAGAGACCCAGTACTTC. It translates to CASSMGNQETQYF.

V and J are TRBV9 and TRBJ1-4; 7 nucleotides match TRBD1. V shed 3 bases, J shed 4 bases, and the junction held 6 bases outside the gene matches. The CDR3 totals 15 residues. The germline V gene has CDR1 SGDLS and CDR2 YYNGEE. In nucleotides, the CDR3 is TGTGCCAGCAGCGAGGAGACAGGGCTTAATGAAAAACTGTTTTTT. This gives the protein CASSEETGLNEKLFF.

The chain employs TRBV2 and TRBJ1-5; TRBD1 agrees at 9 bases. The CDR3 length is 16 residues. CDR1 and CDR2 from the germline V gene are SNHLY and FYNNEI. The V and J ends lost 4 bases and 4 bases, in that order; junction bases with no gene match: 8. CDR3 loop: CASSGPGTGMNQPQHF. The CDR3 nucleotides are TGTGCCAGCAGTGGTCCCGGGACAGGGATGAATCAGCCCCAGCATTTT.

This sequence joins TRBV10-1 and TRBJ2-3; the D gene is possibly TRBD2 (6 bases). Between the trimmed V and J ends, which lost 9 bases and 1 base, there was a span of 8 bases. The germline V gene has CDR1 WNHNN and CDR2 SYGVQD (reference sequence). The CDR3 spans 12 residues. CDR3 in amino acids: CARGTGTDTQYF. CDR3 DNA sequence: TGCGCCAGGGGGACTGGCACAGATACGCAGTATTTT.

The J gene is TRBJ2-7, the V gene TRBV4-3; D remains ambiguous. The CDR3 extends over 16 amino acids. Deletions cut 1 base from V and 2 bases from J, with 15 bases between. The germline gives CDR1 LGHNA, CDR2 YSLEER. The CDR3, as DNA: TGCGCCAGCAGCCAAGCTTGGGCGTCCCCCACCTACGAGCAGTACTTC. Translating it yields CASSQAWASPTYEQYF.

This chain joins TRBV5-1 and TRBJ2-5; TRBD2 agrees at 7 bases. J was trimmed by 2 bases and V by 5 bases; bases with no gene match: 9. CDR3 size: 15 residues. Looked up from germline, CDR1 is SGHRS and CDR2 is YFSETQ. The CDR3 DNA reads TGCGCCAGCAGTCTTGATGCTAGCGGACAAGAGACCCAGTACTTC. It is translated as CASSLDASGQETQYF.

This chain joins TRBV5-1 and TRBJ2-7; 9 bases map to TRBD1. V dropped 0 bases and J dropped 6; count of bases not matched to a gene: 7. The CDR3 is 15 residues long. Per the germline V gene, CDR1 is SGHRS and CDR2 is YFSETQ. CDR3 in amino acids: CASSLDGQGPGEQYF. CDR3 sequence (DNA): TGCGCCAGCAGCTTGGATGGACAGGGGCCCGGCGAGCAGTACTTC.

The chain carries TRBV2 and TRBJ2-5, with 8 bases fitting TRBD1. The V gene end was trimmed by 7 bases and the J gene end by 5 bases; junction bases not matched to a gene: 6. There are 13 residues in the CDR3. The germline gives CDR1 SNHLY, CDR2 FYNNEI. This CDR3 is CASKRTGMETQYF. Here the CDR3 DNA reads TGTGCCAGCAAGAGGACAGGGATGGAGACCCAGTACTTC.

This chain uses TRBV19 with TRBJ2-1; 9 nucleotides match TRBD2. This CDR3 contains 16 residues. With V trimmed by 10 bases and J by 1 base, 11 bases remained unmatched. In germline, CDR1 is LNHDA, CDR2 SQIVND (reference sequence). The CDR3 coding sequence is TGTGCCATTAGCGGGGGTCCACCTGTGTCCTACAATGAGCAGTTCTTC. Its protein product is CAISGGPPVSYNEQFF.

J is TRBJ1-5 and V is TRBV27; 7 bases agree with TRBD1. CDR1 is MNHEY and CDR2 is SMNVEV in the germline V gene (reference sequence). This CDR3 contains 15 residues. Unmatched junction bases numbered 8, after V lost 5 bases and J lost 4 bases. CDR3 sequence reads: CASSPEGQLNQPQHF. The CDR3 nucleotides read TGTGCCAGCAGTCCAGAGGGACAGCTAAATCAGCCCCAGCATTTT.

This chain's CDR3 is CASSYPGVPGTQYF. CDR3 bases: TGTGCCAGCAGTTACCCGGGGGTCCCGGGGACCCAGTACTTC. The genes are TRBV6-5 and TRBJ2-5, with a tentative D call TRBD2 (6 bases). The germline CDR1 and CDR2 sequences are MNHEY and SVGAGI. The CDR3 totals 14 residues. Trimming cost V 2 bases and J 7 bases, with 14 bases left between them.

This chain connects TRBV12-2 to TRBJ2-5; the table's D gene call, TRBD1, was not cross checked with the DNA. TRBV12-2 has pseudogene status. The CDR3 covers 13 residues. The CDR3, as DNA: TGTGCAAGTTGTGACAGGGGGCAAGAGACCCAGTACTTC. Translation gives CASCDRGQETQYF.

The rearrangement joins TRBV7-9 to TRBJ1-5; 9 nucleotides agree with TRBD1. CDR3 length equals 15 residues. With 5 bases clipped from V and 4 bases from J, the junction kept 6 bases outside the gene matches. CDR1 is SEHNR, CDR2 FQNEAQ, per germline (reference sequence). CDR3 region: CASSPTGGRNQPQHF. The CDR3 bases are TGTGCCAGCAGCCCTACAGGGGGCCGGAATCAGCCCCAGCATTTT.

This sequence joins TRBV7-9 and TRBJ2-3, with 7 bases lining up with TRBD2. Trimming cost V 6 bases and J 6 bases; bases outside gene matches: 15. Germline V gene data show CDR1 as SEHNR and CDR2 as FQNEAQ (reference sequence). The CDR3 is 16 amino acids. This CDR3 is CASRPGLGASGDTQYF. CDR3 coding DNA: TGTGCCAGCAGACCAGGACTAGGCGCTTCGGGGGATACGCAGTATTTT.